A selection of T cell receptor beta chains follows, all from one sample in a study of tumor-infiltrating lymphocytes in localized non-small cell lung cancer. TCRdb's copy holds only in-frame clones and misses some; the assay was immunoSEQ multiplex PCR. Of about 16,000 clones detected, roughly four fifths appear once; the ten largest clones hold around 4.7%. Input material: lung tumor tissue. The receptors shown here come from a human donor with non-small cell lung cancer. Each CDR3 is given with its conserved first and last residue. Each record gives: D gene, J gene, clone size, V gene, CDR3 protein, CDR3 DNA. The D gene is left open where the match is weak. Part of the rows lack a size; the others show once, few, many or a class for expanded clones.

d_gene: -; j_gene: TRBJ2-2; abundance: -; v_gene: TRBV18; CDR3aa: CASSPGGTGELFF; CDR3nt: TGTGCCAGCTCACCAGGGGGGACCGGGGAGCTGTTTTTT
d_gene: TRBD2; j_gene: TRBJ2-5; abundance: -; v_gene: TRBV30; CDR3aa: CAWSVLGLGRGTQYF; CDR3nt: TGTGCCTGGAGTGTACTGGGACTAGGTCGGGGGACCCAGTACTTC
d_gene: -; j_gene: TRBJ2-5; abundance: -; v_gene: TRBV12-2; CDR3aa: CASRLEVGGSRETQYF; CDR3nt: TGTGCAAGTCGCTTAGAGGTTGGCGGGAGCCGCGAGACCCAGTACTTC
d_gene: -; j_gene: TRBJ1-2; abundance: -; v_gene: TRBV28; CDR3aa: CASTQRGGANYGHTF; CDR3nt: TGTGCCAGCACCCAAAGGGGGGGCGCGAACTATGGCCACACCTTC
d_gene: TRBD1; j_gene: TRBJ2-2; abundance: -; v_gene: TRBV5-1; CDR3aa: CASRIGGAGTGELFF; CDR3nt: TGCGCCAGCAGGATAGGGGGCGCTGGAACCGGGGAGCTGTTTTTT
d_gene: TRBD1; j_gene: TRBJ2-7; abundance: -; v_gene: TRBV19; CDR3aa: CASSRQGAYEQYF; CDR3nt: TGTGCCAGTAGCAGACAGGGGGCCTACGAGCAGTACTTC
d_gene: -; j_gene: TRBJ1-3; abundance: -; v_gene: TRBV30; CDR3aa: CAWRGQFSGNTIYF; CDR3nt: TGTGCCTGGAGAGGACAGTTCTCTGGAAACACCATATATTTT
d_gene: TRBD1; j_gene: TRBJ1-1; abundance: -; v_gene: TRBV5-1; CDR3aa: CASSSQGARTEAFF; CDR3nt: TGCGCCAGCAGCTCACAGGGGGCGAGGACTGAAGCTTTCTTT
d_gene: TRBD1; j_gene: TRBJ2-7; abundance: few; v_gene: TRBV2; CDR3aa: CASSESIGGTDEQYF; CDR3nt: TGTGCCAGCAGTGAATCCATAGGGGGCACAGACGAGCAGTACTTC
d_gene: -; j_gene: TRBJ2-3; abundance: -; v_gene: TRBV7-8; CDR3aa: CAAGVPTQYF; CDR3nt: TGTGCCGCGGGTGTCCCTACGCAGTATTTT
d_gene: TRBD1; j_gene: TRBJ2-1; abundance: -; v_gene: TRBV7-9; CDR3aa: CASKDRAERNNEQFF; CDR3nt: TGTGCCAGCAAAGACAGGGCTGAAAGAAACAATGAGCAGTTCTTC
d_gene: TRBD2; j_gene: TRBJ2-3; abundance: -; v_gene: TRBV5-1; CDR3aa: CASSPRGASFQYTDTQYF; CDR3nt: TGCGCCAGCAGCCCGCGGGGGGCAAGTTTCCAATACACAGATACGCAGTATTTT
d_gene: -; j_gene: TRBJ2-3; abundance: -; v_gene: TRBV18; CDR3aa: CASSPGGGGDTQYF; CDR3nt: TGTGCCAGCTCACCAGGGGGCGGTGGAGATACGCAGTATTTT
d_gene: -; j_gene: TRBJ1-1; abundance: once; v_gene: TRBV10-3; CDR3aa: CATSGAGLNTEAFF; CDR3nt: TGTGCCACCTCGGGAGCAGGGTTGAACACTGAAGCTTTCTTT
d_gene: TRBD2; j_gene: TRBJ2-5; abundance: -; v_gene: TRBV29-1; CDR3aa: CSVPLSSGWGGTQYF; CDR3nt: TGCAGCGTCCCCTTATCTAGCGGGTGGGGTGGGACCCAGTACTTC
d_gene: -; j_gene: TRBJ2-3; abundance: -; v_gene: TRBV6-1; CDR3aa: CASSEAPGFSTDTQYF; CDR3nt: TGTGCCAGCAGTGAAGCTCCAGGCTTTAGCACAGATACGCAGTATTTT
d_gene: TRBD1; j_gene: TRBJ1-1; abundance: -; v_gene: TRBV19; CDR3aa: CASSIGTVVNTEAFF; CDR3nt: TGTGCCAGTAGTATTGGGACAGTAGTGAACACTGAAGCTTTCTTT
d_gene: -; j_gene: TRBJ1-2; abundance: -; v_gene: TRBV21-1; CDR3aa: CASTKGDRAPTNYGYTF; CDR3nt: TGTGCCAGCACCAAGGGTGACCGGGCTCCGACCAACTATGGCTACACCTTC
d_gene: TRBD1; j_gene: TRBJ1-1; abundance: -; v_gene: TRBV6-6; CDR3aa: CASDRGGNTEAFF; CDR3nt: TGTGCCAGCGACAGGGGGGGGAACACTGAAGCTTTCTTT
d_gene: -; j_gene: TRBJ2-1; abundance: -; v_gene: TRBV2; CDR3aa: CASSEGIGQPNNEQFF; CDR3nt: TGTGCCAGCAGTGAGGGTATAGGGCAGCCCAACAATGAGCAGTTCTTC
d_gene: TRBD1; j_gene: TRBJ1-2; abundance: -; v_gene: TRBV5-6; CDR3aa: CASSPGQGDYGYTF; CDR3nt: TGTGCCAGCAGCCCGGGACAGGGGGACTATGGCTACACCTTC
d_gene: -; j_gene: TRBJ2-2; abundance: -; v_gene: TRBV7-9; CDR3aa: CASSSTGQTGELFF; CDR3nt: TGTGCCAGCAGCTCGACTGGACAGACCGGGGAGCTGTTTTTT
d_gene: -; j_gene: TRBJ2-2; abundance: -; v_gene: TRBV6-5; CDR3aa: CASSYKPRGTGELFF; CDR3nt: TGTGCCAGCAGTTACAAACCGCGGGGCACCGGGGAGCTGTTTTTT
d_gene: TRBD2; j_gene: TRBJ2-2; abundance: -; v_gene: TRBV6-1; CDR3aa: CASSERGLISGELFF; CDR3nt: TGTGCCAGCAGTGAAAGGGGACTAATCTCCGGGGAGCTGTTTTTT
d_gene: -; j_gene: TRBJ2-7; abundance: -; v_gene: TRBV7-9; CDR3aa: CASSLAISTYEQYF; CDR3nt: TGTGCCAGCAGCTTAGCGATCTCAACCTACGAGCAGTACTTC
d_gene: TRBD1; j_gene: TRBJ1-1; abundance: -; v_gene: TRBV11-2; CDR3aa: CASSPGGPEAFF; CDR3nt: TGTGCCAGCAGCCCAGGGGGCCCTGAAGCTTTCTTT
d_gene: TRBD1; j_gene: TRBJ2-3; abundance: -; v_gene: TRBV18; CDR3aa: CASSPRGQGKTDTQYF; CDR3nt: TGTGCCAGCTCACCAAGGGGACAGGGGAAGACAGATACGCAGTATTTT
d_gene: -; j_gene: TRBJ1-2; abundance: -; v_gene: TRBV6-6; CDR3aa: CATHRYGSPIYGYTF; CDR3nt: TGTGCCACCCACCGGTACGGGAGTCCTATCTATGGCTACACCTTC
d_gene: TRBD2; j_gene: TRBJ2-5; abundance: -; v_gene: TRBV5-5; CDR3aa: CASSWGGVMQETQYF; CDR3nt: TGTGCCAGCAGTTGGGGGGGAGTAATGCAAGAGACCCAGTACTTC
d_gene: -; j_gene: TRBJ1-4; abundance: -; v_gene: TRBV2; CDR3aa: CASSRLNRQSEEKLFF; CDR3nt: TGTGCCAGCAGTCGCCTGAACAGGCAGTCGGAGGAAAAACTGTTTTTT
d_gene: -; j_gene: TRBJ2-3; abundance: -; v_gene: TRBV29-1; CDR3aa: CSDLGLYTDTQYF; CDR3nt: TGCAGCGATTTAGGACTCTACACAGATACGCAGTATTTT
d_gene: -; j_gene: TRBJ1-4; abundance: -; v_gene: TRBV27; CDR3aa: CASSQAGFGEKLFF; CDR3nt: TGTGCCAGCAGTCAGGCAGGGTTTGGCGAAAAACTGTTTTTT
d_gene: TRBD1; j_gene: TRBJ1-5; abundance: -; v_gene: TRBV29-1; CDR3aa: CSVSGQGGPNSNQPQHF; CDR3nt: TGCAGCGTCTCGGGACAGGGGGGACCTAATAGCAATCAGCCCCAGCATTTT
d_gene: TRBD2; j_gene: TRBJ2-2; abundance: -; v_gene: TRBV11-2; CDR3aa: CASSAPGLAGVVGELFF; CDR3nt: TGTGCCAGCAGCGCCCCGGGACTAGCGGGAGTCGTCGGGGAGCTGTTTTTT
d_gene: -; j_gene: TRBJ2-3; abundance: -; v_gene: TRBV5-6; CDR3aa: CASSAMGAPTDTQYF; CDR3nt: TGTGCCAGCAGCGCCATGGGTGCGCCAACAGATACGCAGTATTTT
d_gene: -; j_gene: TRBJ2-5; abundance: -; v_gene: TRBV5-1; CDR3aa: CASSLVGYQETQYF; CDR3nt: TGCGCCAGCAGCTTGGTCGGGTACCAAGAGACCCAGTACTTC
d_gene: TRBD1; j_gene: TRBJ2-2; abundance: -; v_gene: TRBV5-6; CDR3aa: CASSSGQGITGELFF; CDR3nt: TGTGCCAGCAGCTCGGGACAGGGGATCACCGGGGAGCTGTTTTTT
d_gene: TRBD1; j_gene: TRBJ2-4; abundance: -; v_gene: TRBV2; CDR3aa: CASSEEGQAKNIQYF; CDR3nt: TGTGCCAGCAGTGAAGAGGGACAGGCCAAAAACATTCAGTACTTC
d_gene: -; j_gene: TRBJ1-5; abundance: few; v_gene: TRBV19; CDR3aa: CASSIEDHSNQPQHF; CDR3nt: TGTGCCAGTAGTATAGAGGACCATAGCAATCAGCCCCAGCATTTT
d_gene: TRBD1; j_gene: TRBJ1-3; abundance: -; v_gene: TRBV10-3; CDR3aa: CAISEVQGGNTIYF; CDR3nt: TGTGCCATCAGTGAAGTACAGGGGGGAAACACCATATATTTT
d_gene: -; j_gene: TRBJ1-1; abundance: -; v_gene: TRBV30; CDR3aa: CAWTGEAEAFF; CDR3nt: TGTGCCTGGACAGGGGAGGCTGAAGCTTTCTTT
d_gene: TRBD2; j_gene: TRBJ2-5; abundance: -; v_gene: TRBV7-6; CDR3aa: CASSPTSGRAAETQYF; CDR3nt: TGTGCCAGCAGCCCAACTAGCGGGAGGGCCGCAGAGACCCAGTACTTC
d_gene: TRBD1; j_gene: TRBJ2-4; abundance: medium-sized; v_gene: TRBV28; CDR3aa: CASSPGQGGPKNIQYF; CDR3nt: TGTGCCAGCAGTCCCGGACAGGGGGGCCCCAAAAACATTCAGTACTTC
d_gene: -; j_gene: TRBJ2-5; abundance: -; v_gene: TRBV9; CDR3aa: CASSSNRGGETQYF; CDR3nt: TGTGCCAGCAGCTCGAACAGGGGAGGGGAGACCCAGTACTTC
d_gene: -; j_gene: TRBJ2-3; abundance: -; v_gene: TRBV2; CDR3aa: CASSLTGDTQYF; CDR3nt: TGTGCCAGCAGCCTGACAGGAGATACGCAGTATTTT
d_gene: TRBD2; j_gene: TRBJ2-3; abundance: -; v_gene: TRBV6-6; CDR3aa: CASGTSGRGPDTQYF; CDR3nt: TGTGCCAGCGGAACTAGCGGGAGGGGTCCAGATACGCAGTATTTT
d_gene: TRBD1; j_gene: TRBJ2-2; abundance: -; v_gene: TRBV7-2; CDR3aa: CASSSDRGPGELFF; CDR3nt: TGTGCCAGCAGCAGCGACAGGGGGCCCGGGGAGCTGTTTTTT
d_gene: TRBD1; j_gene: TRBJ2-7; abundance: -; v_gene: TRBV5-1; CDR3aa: CASSAGPGTAYEQYF; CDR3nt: TGCGCCAGCAGCGCGGGCCCCGGGACAGCCTACGAGCAGTACTTC
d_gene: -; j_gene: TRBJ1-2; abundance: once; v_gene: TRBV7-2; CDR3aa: CASSSGLGTYYGYTF; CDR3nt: TGTGCCAGCAGCTCAGGTTTAGGGACATACTATGGCTACACCTTC
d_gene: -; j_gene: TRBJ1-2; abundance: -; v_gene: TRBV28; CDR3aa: CASSLLLQGGYTF; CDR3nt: TGTGCCAGCAGTTTACTCCTACAGGGAGGCTACACCTTC